The clone carrying this TCR beta chain was counted only a few times. The data are from a study of regulatory T cells in long-lasting Graves disease. This CDR3 contains 14 residues. Germline lookup yields CDR1 KGHSH and CDR2 LQKENI. V was cut by 0 bases and J by 3 bases, with 9 bases left in between. Stated time point: newly diagnosed GD, antithyroid drugs for less than 3 months. The authors made the TCR library using RNA they extracted from PBMCs. CDR3-region Arm-PCR and iRepertoire HTBI primers produced the TCR beta libraries. MiXCR, applied by TCRdb to the multiplex PCR reads, yields one record per CDR3 protein. The sample lists approximately 350,000 distinct CDR3 sequences, about a sixth occurring once. These data were likewise used in another study, on T cells in Graves' hyperthyroidism and ophthalmopathy.

This TCR came from a man in his forties with Graves disease. This sequence joins TRBV18 and TRBJ2-7; D call uncertain. The sample was peripheral blood mononuclear cells (PBMCs), taken at new diagnosis, from a patient treated with antithyroid drugs. This CDR3 reads CASSPPLRHYEQYF. The CDR3, as DNA: TGTGCCAGCTCACCACCTTTAAGACACTACGAGCAGTACTTC.